The 13 T cell receptor beta chains below all came from one sample that was sequenced in a study of blood T cell repertoires in COVID-19 (TCRdb year 2020). To prepare the library, the immunoSEQ multiplex PCR assay was applied. TCRdb carries this immuneACCESS record with in-frame sequences only. Its versions omit some clonotypes, under half of them owing to an unresolved V gene in the studies checked, with the rest unexplained. In all, the sample holds about 28,000 clones, and 70% to 90% of those were seen once. About a tenth of the sample is taken by the ten largest. The sequencing sample was made of peripheral blood. These receptors were taken from a human donor in a cohort sampled during active COVID-19.

The chain has TRBV15 and TRBJ2-4; D may be TRBD1 (6 bases). This CDR3 spans 12 amino acids. Germline lookup yields CDR1 LNHNV and CDR2 YYDKDF (reference sequence). V was shortened by 8 bases and J by 4 bases, with 9 bases between the two germline ends. CDR3 region: CATYDRKNIQYF. The DNA of the CDR3 is TGTGCCACCTACGACAGGAAAAACATTCAGTACTTC.

This chain joins TRBV14 and TRBJ2-7; 15 nucleotides align to TRBD2. With V trimmed by 2 bases and J by 0 bases, 5 bases remained unmatched. Germline V gene sequence: CDR1 SGHDN, CDR2 FVKESK. This CDR3 contains 18 residues. In DNA form, the CDR3 reads TGTGCCAGCAGCCAATCGGGACTAGCGGGAGGCAGCTCCTACGAGCAGTACTTC. Translating it yields CASSQSGLAGGSSYEQYF. Full variable domain (rest looked up from reference TRBV14 and TRBJ2-7): EAGVTQFPSHSVIEKGQTVTLRCDPISGHDNLYWYRRVMGKEIKFLLHFVKESKQDESGMPNNRFLAERTGGTYSTLKVQPAELEDSGVYFCASSQSGLAGGSSYEQYFGPGTRLTVT.

This clone is a singleton in its sample. The chain joins TRBV3-1 (or the pseudogene TRBV3-2) to TRBJ1-3; TRBD1 agrees at 8 bases. CDR1 is LGHDT and CDR2 is YNNKEL in the germline V gene (reference sequence). The CDR3 totals 14 residues. Germline trimming cut 0 bases from V and 7 bases from J; bases unmatched to any gene: 2. As DNA, the CDR3 is TGTGCCAGCAGCCAAGATTACAGGGGGAACACCATATATTTT. It is translated as CASSQDYRGNTIYF.

V and J are TRBV7-2 and TRBJ2-7; 7 positions match TRBD1. The ends lost 2 bases at V and 6 bases at J; junction bases unmatched: 13. The germline gives CDR1 SGHTA, CDR2 FQGNSA. The CDR3 has 16 residues. Written as DNA, the CDR3 is TGTGCCAGCAGCTTATACTCGGGACAGAGGTGGGGCGAGCAGTACTTC. It encodes CASSLYSGQRWGEQYF.

Here the CDR3 reads CASSSIGTAEKLFF. The CDR3 DNA is TGTGCCAGCAGCTCAATAGGGACAGCCGAAAAACTGTTTTTT. This sequence joins TRBV5-5 and TRBJ1-4; TRBD1 matches at 7 bases. Germline trimming cut 3 bases from V and 8 bases from J; bases unmatched to any gene: 7. This CDR3 has 14 residues. Germline V gene lookup returns CDR1 SGHKS and CDR2 YYEKEE (reference sequence).

The gene calls are TRBV19 and TRBJ2-2, with a weak D call TRBD2 (6 bases). The V gene's germline CDR1 is LNHDA and CDR2 SQIVND (reference sequence). This CDR3 contains 18 residues. Trimming left V 6 bases short and J 0 bases short, with 20 bases between. CDR3 region: CASRNPLASLSNTGELFF. The CDR3 DNA is TGTGCCAGTAGAAATCCCCTAGCGTCCCTTTCGAACACCGGGGAGCTGTTTTTT.

The chain joins TRBV6-1 to TRBJ1-3; D is unclear. There are 15 residues in the CDR3. Per germline, CDR1 MNHNS and CDR2 SASEGT. Trimming removed 2 bases at V and 2 bases at J, with 10 bases between. CDR3 in amino acids: CASSEFRGAGNTIYF. The CDR3 region has the DNA TGTGCCAGCAGTGAATTCCGGGGTGCTGGAAACACCATATATTTT.

This sequence joins TRBV5-1 and TRBJ1-1; weak D call: TRBD1 (5 bases). V shed 2 bases and J shed 2 bases, with 13 bases lying between them. CDR3 size: 15 residues. Germline CDR1 SGHRS, CDR2 YFSETQ. As DNA, the CDR3 is TGCGCCAGCAGCTTTTACCCTGACAGAAACACTGAAGCTTTCTTT. It is translated as CASSFYPDRNTEAFF.

The chain is built from TRBV30 and TRBJ1-2; 7 nucleotides align to TRBD1. This CDR3 contains 14 residues. Losses at the gene ends were 7 bases for V and 4 bases for J; bases not matched to a gene: 12. Germline V CDR1 and CDR2: GTSNPN, SVGIG (reference sequence). The DNA of the CDR3 is TGTGCCTCCAGCCCTACAGGGGAAGCCTATGGCTACACCTTC. Residues: CASSPTGEAYGYTF.

The rearrangement joins TRBV19 to TRBJ2-1; 11 bases align to TRBD1. Losses at the gene ends were 2 bases for V and 7 bases for J; bases not matched to a gene: 4. Germline V gives CDR1 LNHDA, CDR2 SQIVND (reference sequence). This CDR3 is built from 15 residues. CDR3 residues: CASSISDRGQNEQFF. The CDR3 bases are TGTGCCAGTAGTATATCGGACAGGGGGCAGAATGAGCAGTTCTTC.

The chain has TRBV18 and TRBJ1-1, with 7 positions matching TRBD1. CDR1 KGHSH and CDR2 LQKENI come from the germline V gene. The CDR3 spans 14 residues. Trimming took 4 bases from V and 0 from J; bases not matched to a gene: 2. This chain's CDR3 is CASSLDRMNTEAFF. CDR3 nucleotides: TGTGCCAGCTCACTGGACAGGATGAACACTGAAGCTTTCTTT. Complete variable domain (other parts from reference TRBV18 and TRBJ1-1): NAGVMQNPRHLVRRRGQEARLRCSPMKGHSHVYWYRQLPEEGLKFMVYLQKENIIDESGMPKERFSAEFPKEGPSILRIQQVVRGDSAAYFCASSLDRMNTEAFFGQGTRLTVV.

This clone was recorded only once. The rearrangement uses TRBV19 and TRBJ1-1; D is unclear. CDR3 size: 15 residues. CDR1 LNHDA and CDR2 SQIVND come from the germline V gene (reference sequence). V was trimmed by 5 bases and J by 6 bases, leaving 19 bases between them. This CDR3 reads CASSPGGLISSEAFF. CDR3 sequence (DNA): TGTGCCAGTAGTCCTGGAGGCCTCATATCGTCTGAAGCTTTCTTT.

This clone came up once. The chain employs TRBV10-3 and TRBJ2-1; 7 bases line up with TRBD2. The junction had 11 bases not matched to a gene; V was cut back by 3 bases and J by 6 bases. This CDR3 has 16 residues. Germline V CDR1 and CDR2: ENHRY, SYGVKD. The CDR3 DNA is TGTGCCATCAGTGATCCGAGCGGGGAAGGGGCCAATGAGCAGTTCTTC. Translated, it gives CAISDPSGEGANEQFF.